The entry below gives a single T cell receptor beta chain sequence along with its context. This clonotype was detected ten times or more. Its antigen target is currently unknown. No quality values exist for individual bases; no much larger clone is one base distant. Trimming removed 2 bases from V and 6 bases from J, leaving 12 bases between the germline ends. The CDR3 holds 14 amino acids from the cysteine to the phenylalanine. CDR3 DNA only is kept here, 42 bases in frame from base 1. CDR1 is given as SGHRS and CDR2 as YFSETQ, both from the germline V gene. The data were obtained in a study of T cells in Graves' hyperthyroidism and ophthalmopathy (dated by TCRdb to between 2019 and 2020). In terms of the full investigation: Peripheral blood samples were taken at initial diagnosis, before any treatment was given. To identify TCR V-J signatures that set the groups apart, the researchers used a discovery cohort of 90 to 100 patients, made up of 43 with Graves' ophthalmopathy and about 55 with stable Graves' hyperthyroidism. Whether ophthalmopathy could be predicted prospectively was tested in an independent validation cohort made up of about 20 hyperthyroidism patients plus 17 patients who later progressed to ophthalmopathy. The 75 to 100 discovery patients were divided at random into training and test sets in a 7:3 ratio. Thyroid tissue and blood T-cell repertoires from about six Graves' hyperthyroidism patients were also compared in the study. Once sampling was done, hyperthyroidism patients were given methimazole at a starting dose of 30 mg daily, whereas ophthalmopathy patients were given high-dose intravenous methylprednisolone. According to the paper, TCR Vbeta CDR3 sequencing was carried out on about 140 peripheral blood samples, which came from fewer than 50 ophthalmopathy, 75 or so hyperthyroidism and approximately 17 progressor patients.

TCR beta CDR3 regions were amplified from RNA transcripts. The TCR CDR3 was subjected to a first round of RT-PCR using the HTBI primer set and the Qiagen OneStep RT-PCR kit. Libraries were constructed in a second round of multiplex PCR, after which size selection and purification were carried out. Sequencing of the libraries was done on an Illumina HiSeq2000 using paired-end 100 bp reads. In the authors' own workflow: Raw data were processed with SOAPnuke, discarding reads with adapters, uncalled bases, mean Phred below 15, or no exact constant-primer or identifier match. High-quality paired reads were merged using COPE v1.2.5, and each unique nucleotide sequence was defined as a clonotype. MiTCR v1.1 was used to align clonotypes to the IMGT TRBV, TRBD and TRBJ reference segments. Only V-J combinations with frequency above 0.0001, covering roughly 99% of repertoires, were analysed. A TCS score was defined as the ratio between F50 (clonal expansion) and ExV (chaos), using BLOSUM62-based TCRdist between CDR3 peptides within each V-J. Welch's t-statistics and random forest reduced around 510 V-J features to roughly 13, which were used in a naive Bayes classifier (R e1071). The public sequencing data were trimmed at Q25 with fastp and processed into clonotypes with MiXCR by TCRdb, which kept only in-frame beta chains. Every entry covers one CDR3 protein and lists the most common genes and DNA from its rows. In this record, the V and J calls reflect TCRdb's handling and not the investigators' own analysis. In this sample the table shows approximately 640,000 distinct CDR3 sequences, about 16% of which occur a single time. Around 4% of the sample lies in the top ten.

The investigation overall reported the following: A 13 V-J signature model separated ophthalmopathy from stable hyperthyroidism, with just over 85% sensitivity and 81.08% specificity in cross-validation and 80%/75% in testing. Most expanded thyroid clonotypes (frequency above 0.001) were also detected in blood, suggesting blood repertoires may reflect thyroid immune responses. No statistical method was used to fix the sample size in advance, and group allocation was not hidden from the investigators. During validation, the model predicted progression to ophthalmopathy a median of approximately 7 months ahead of onset, with around 70% sensitivity and 72.22% specificity.

Stable Graves' hyperthyroidism was defined as the absence of progression to ophthalmopathy over 18 months of follow-up. Hyperthyroidism patients were aged 18 to 65 years and newly diagnosed, with disease duration of less than 2 months. Patients with uncontrolled infections, other autoimmune diseases, pregnancy or lactation were excluded. Diagnoses relied on clinical symptoms, serum thyroxine and TRAb, thyroid ultrasound and orbital computed tomography. Ficoll-Paque density gradient centrifugation was used to isolate PBMCs from about 10 ml of fresh peripheral blood. Total RNA was extracted with Trizol reagent, and quality was checked on an Agilent 2100 Bioanalyzer.

The TCR sequence derives from a woman aged 25 to 39 with Graves' hyperthyroidism. The chain uses TRBV5-1 and TRBJ2-1, with no confidently assigned D gene. Sequencing input: blood. The nucleotide sequence reads as follows: TGCGCCAGCAGCTTTGGAACCCTAGGCAATGAGCAGTTCTTC. Its protein is CASSFGTLGNEQFF. Reference TRBV5-1 and TRBJ2-1 proteins supply the regions before and after the CDR3; the full variable domain is: KAGVTQTPRYLIKTRGQQVTLSCSPISGHRSVSWYQQTPGQGLQFLFEYFSETQRNKGNFPGRFSGRQFSNSRSEMNVSTLELGDSALYLCASSFGTLGNEQFFGPGTRLTVL.